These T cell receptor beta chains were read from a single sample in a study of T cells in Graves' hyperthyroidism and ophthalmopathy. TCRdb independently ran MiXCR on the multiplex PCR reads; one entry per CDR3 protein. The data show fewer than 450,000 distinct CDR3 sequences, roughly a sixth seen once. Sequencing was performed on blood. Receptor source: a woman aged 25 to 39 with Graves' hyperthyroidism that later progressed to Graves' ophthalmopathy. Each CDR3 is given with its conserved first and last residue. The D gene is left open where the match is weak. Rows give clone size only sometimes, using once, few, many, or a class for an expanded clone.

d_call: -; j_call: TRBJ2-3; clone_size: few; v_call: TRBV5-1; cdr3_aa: CASSFSGGPTDTQYF; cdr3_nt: TGCGCCAGCAGCTTTAGCGGAGGCCCCACAGATACGCAGTATTTT
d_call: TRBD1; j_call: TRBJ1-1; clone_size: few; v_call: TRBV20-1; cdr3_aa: CSARRDRSTTEAFF; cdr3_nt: TGCAGTGCTCGACGGGACAGATCCACCACTGAAGCTTTCTTT
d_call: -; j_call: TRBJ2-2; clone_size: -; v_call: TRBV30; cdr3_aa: CAWTYLTGELFF; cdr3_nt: TGTGCCTGGACCTATCTAACCGGGGAGCTGTTTTTT
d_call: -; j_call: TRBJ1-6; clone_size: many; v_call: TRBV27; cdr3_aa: CASSLDGDGSSYNSPLHF; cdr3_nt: TGTGCCAGCAGTTTAGACGGTGACGGTAGCTCCTATAATTCACCCCTCCACTTT
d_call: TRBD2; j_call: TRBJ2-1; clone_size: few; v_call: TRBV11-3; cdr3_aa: CASSLSPLIGTSGRDNEQFF; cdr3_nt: TGTGCCAGCAGCTTAAGTCCACTGATCGGGACTAGCGGGAGGGACAATGAGCAGTTCTTC
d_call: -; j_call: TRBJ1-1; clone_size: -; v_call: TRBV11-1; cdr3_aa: CASSLESRTEAFF; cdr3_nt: TGTGCCAGCAGCTTAGAATCTAGGACTGAAGCTTTCTTT
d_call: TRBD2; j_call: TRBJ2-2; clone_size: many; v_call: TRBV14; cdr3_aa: CASSLAGLLTGELFF; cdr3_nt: TGTGCCAGCAGCCTAGCGGGACTCCTCACCGGGGAGCTGTTTTTT
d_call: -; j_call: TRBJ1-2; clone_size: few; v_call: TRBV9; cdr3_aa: CASNYRSGGGHGGYTF; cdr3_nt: TGTGCCAGCAACTACCGGTCGGGGGGAGGGCATGGTGGCTACACCTTC
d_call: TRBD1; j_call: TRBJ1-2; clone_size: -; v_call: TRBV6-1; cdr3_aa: CASSDGTGTFNYGYTF; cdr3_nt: TGTGCCAGCAGTGACGGGACAGGGACTTTTAACTATGGCTACACCTTC
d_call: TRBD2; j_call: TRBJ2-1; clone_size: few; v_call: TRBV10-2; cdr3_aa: CASSESGGRLRNEQFF; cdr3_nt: TGCGCCAGCAGTGAGTCGGGCGGGAGACTGCGGAATGAGCAGTTCTTC
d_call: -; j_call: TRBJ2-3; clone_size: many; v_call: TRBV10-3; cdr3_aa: CAISAAGRFASTDTQYF; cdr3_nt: TGTGCCATCAGTGCGGCAGGGAGATTCGCTAGCACAGATACGCAGTATTTT
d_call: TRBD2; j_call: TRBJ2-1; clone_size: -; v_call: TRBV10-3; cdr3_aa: CATLPGLRKSPNNEQFF; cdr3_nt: TGTGCCACTCTCCCGGGACTAAGAAAATCCCCAAACAATGAGCAGTTCTTC
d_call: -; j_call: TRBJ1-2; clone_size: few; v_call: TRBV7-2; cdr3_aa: CASSFGGGALNGYTF; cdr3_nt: TGTGCCAGCAGCTTCGGTGGGGGGGCGCTAAATGGCTACACCTTC
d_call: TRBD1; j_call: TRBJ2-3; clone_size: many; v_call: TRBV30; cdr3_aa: CAWSVTGEYTDTQYF; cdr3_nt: TGTGCCTGGAGTGTAACAGGGGAATACACAGATACGCAGTATTTT
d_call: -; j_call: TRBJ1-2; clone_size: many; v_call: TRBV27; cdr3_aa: CASAGVNYGYTF; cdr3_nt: TGTGCCAGCGCCGGGGTTAACTATGGCTACACCTTC
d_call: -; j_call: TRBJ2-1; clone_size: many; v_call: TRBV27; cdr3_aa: CASNRTPKTWKSIANEQFF; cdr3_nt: TGTGCCAGCAACAGAACTCCTAAAACCTGGAAGTCCATAGCCAATGAGCAGTTCTTC
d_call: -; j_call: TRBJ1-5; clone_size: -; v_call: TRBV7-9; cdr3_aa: CASSLVGAQPQHF; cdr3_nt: TGTGCCAGCAGCTTAGTGGGGGCCCAGCCCCAGCATTTT
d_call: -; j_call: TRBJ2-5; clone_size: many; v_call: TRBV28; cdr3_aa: CASRRDGGRETQYF; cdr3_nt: TGTGCCAGCCGGAGGGACGGAGGCAGAGAGACCCAGTACTTC
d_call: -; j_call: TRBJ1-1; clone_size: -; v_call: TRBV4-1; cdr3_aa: CASSHASGPNTEAFF; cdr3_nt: TGCGCCAGCAGCCACGCATCGGGGCCGAACACTGAAGCTTTCTTT
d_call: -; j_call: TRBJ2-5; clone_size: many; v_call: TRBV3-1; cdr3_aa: CASSLPTAQETQYF; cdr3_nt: TGTGCCAGCAGCCTCCCCACAGCACAAGAGACCCAGTACTTC
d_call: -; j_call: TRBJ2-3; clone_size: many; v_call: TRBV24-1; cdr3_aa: CATGRSTDTQYF; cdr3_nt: TGTGCCACCGGACGGAGCACAGATACGCAGTATTTT
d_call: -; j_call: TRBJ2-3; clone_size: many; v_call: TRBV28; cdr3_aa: CASSFSGVTTDTQYF; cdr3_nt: TGTGCCAGCAGTTTCTCGGGTGTCACCACAGATACGCAGTATTTT
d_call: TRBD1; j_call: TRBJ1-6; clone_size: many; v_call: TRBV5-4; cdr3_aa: CASRSGTGGNSPLHF; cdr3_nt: TGTGCCAGCAGGTCCGGGACAGGGGGCAATTCACCCCTCCACTTT
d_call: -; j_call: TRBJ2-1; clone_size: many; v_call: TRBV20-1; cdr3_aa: CSARTYFSEQFF; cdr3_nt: TGCAGTGCTCGGACCTATTTCAGTGAGCAGTTCTTC
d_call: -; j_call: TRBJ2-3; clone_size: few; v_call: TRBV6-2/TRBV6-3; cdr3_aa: CASRELTSTDTQYF; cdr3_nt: TGTGCCAGCAGGGAACTAACCTCCACAGATACGCAGTATTTT
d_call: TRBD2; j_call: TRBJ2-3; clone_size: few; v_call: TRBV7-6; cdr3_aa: CASSFTLTSGGADTQYF; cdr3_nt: TGTGCCAGCAGCTTCACGCTGACTAGCGGGGGGGCAGATACGCAGTATTTT
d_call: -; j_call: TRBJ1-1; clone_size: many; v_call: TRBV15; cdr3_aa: CATSPAVGGTEAFF; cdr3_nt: TGTGCCACCAGCCCCGCGGTAGGGGGCACTGAAGCTTTCTTT
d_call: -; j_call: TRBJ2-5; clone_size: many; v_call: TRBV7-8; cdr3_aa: CASSLEGLHGETQYF; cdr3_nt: TGTGCCAGCAGTCTAGAAGGTCTACACGGAGAGACCCAGTACTTC
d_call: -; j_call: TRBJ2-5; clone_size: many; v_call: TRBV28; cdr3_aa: CASSFVSSGGETQYF; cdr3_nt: TGTGCCAGCAGTTTTGTGAGTTCCGGTGGGGAGACCCAGTACTTC
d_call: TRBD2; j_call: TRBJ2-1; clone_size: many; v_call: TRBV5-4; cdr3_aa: CASSSRSSGIWNEQFF; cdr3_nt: TGTGCCAGCAGCTCACGTTCTAGCGGGATTTGGAATGAGCAGTTCTTC
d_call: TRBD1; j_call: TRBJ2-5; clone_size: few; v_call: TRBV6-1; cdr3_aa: CASSEQTGGGETQYF; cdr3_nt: TGTGCCAGCAGTGAACAGACAGGGGGGGGAGAGACCCAGTACTTC
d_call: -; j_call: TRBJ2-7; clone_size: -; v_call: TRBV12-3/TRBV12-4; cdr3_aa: CASSSWGIDYEQYF; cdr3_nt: TGTGCCAGCAGTTCCTGGGGGATAGACTACGAGCAGTACTTC